The next 21 T cell receptor beta chains were all read from a single sample in a study of T cell repertoires in cytomegalovirus infection. No antigen has been identified for these receptors. MiXCR, applied by TCRdb to the reads, yields one record per CDR3 protein. The table lists about 83,000 distinct CDR3 sequences, 25% to 35% of them singletons. The sequenced sample was CD8+ T cells from cultured PBMCs, obtained from culture after CMV antigen stimulation. The receptors stem from a human donor in good health (CMV status not recorded). Some clones in this sample may be carry-over from other donors' samples.

The J gene is TRBJ2-2, the V gene TRBV9; 8 positions agree with TRBD2. Germline V gene data show CDR1 as SGDLS and CDR2 as YYNGEE. The trim removed 3 bases at V and 3 bases at J, leaving 10 bases unmatched. This CDR3 has 17 amino acids. The DNA of the CDR3 is TGTGCCAGCAGCGCAGGATCCGGGACTAGATACACCGGGGAGCTGTTTTTT. This encodes CASSAGSGTRYTGELFF.

V and J are TRBV4-1 and TRBJ1-1; 9 nucleotides align to TRBD1. The CDR3 is made up of 14 amino acids. Trimming removed 5 bases from V and 4 bases from J; junction bases left unmatched: 5. Germline V lookup: CDR1 MGHRA, CDR2 YSYEKL. The CDR3 here is CASSFDRGSTEAFF. As DNA, the CDR3 is TGCGCCAGCAGCTTCGACAGGGGGAGCACTGAAGCTTTCTTT.

This sequence joins TRBV18 and TRBJ2-5, with D perhaps TRBD1 or TRBD2 (5 bases each). V was cut by 3 bases and J by 1 base, with 15 bases left in between. This CDR3 has 16 amino acids. From germline, CDR1 is KGHSH and CDR2 LQKENI. CDR3 nucleotides: TGTGCCAGCTCACCGGGCCGGGACCCCTTCCAAGAGACCCAGTACTTC. Amino acids: CASSPGRDPFQETQYF.

A few counts support this clonotype. The gene calls are TRBV12-3 or TRBV12-4 and TRBJ2-1, with TRBD1 as a possible D gene (5 bases). This CDR3 is 14 amino acids long. The V and J ends lost 6 bases and 9 bases respectively, with 18 bases between them. The CDR3 nucleotides are TGTGCCAGCAGCCGAACCCCGGACATCTCTGAGCAGTTCTTC. It is translated as CASSRTPDISEQFF.

At least ten counts were recorded for this clonotype. V gene TRBV29-1 combines with J gene TRBJ2-3, with D possibly being TRBD2 (7 bases). Germline assignment: CDR1 SQVTM and CDR2 ANQGSEA. The CDR3 runs to 14 residues. V was pared by 2 bases and J by 3 bases, with 12 bases between. CDR3 nucleotide sequence: TGCAGCGTTGAACAAGGGGGGGTTACAGATACGCAGTATTTT. Translation gives CSVEQGGVTDTQYF.

This clonotype was counted at least ten times. The genes are TRBV5-5 and TRBJ2-1; 10 nucleotides agree with TRBD2. The CDR3 loop spans 16 amino acids. Trimming removed 1 base from V and 3 bases from J; junction bases left unmatched: 4. Germline-derived CDR1 and CDR2 are SGHKS and YYEKEE (reference sequence). The CDR3 reads CASSLSGLAIYNEQFF. CDR3 nucleotides: TGTGCCAGCAGCTTGTCGGGACTAGCGATCTACAATGAGCAGTTCTTC.

The chain recombines TRBV4-1 with TRBJ2-5, with TRBD2 identical over 11 bases. CDR3 length: 16 residues. J gave up 2 bases and V 1 base, and 3 bases lay outside the gene matches. Germline V CDR1 and CDR2: MGHRA, YSYEKL. The chain's CDR3 is CASSQVIAGGQETQYF. The CDR3 region has the DNA TGCGCCAGCAGCCAAGTGATAGCGGGGGGGCAAGAGACCCAGTACTTC.

This clonotype was counted only a few times. CDR3 loop: CASSPPPRDQETQYF. CDR3 nucleotides: TGTGCCAGCAGCCCACCCCCTAGAGACCAAGAGACCCAGTACTTC. The rearrangement links TRBV7-3 to TRBJ2-5; D is uncertain. The CDR3 contains 15 residues. Deletions cut 5 bases from V and 0 bases from J, with 13 bases between. Looked up from germline, CDR1 is SGHTA and CDR2 is FQGTGA.

The rearrangement joins TRBV2 to TRBJ2-1; D is perhaps TRBD1 (6 bases). Trimming removed 5 bases at V and 2 bases at J, with 13 bases between. The CDR3 is made up of 15 amino acids. Germline V gene data show CDR1 as SNHLY and CDR2 as FYNNEI. The DNA of the CDR3 is TGTGCCAGCAGTCAAGGGCAGGGGACCTACAATGAGCAGTTCTTC. This translates into CASSQGQGTYNEQFF.

The sample holds many counts of this clonotype. The chain carries TRBV12-3 or TRBV12-4 and TRBJ2-5; possibly TRBD2 for D (6 bases). The CDR3 spans 15 residues. V lost 5 bases to trimming and J lost 3 bases, with 16 bases between them. The CDR3 loop reads CASSPAGGPEETQYF. Written as DNA, the CDR3 is TGTGCCAGCAGTCCTGCCGGGGGTCCTGAAGAGACCCAGTACTTC.

The J gene is TRBJ2-1, the V gene TRBV20-1, with 11 bases lining up with TRBD2. V lost 4 bases and J lost 2; bases outside the gene matches: 10. CDR1 is DFQATT, CDR2 SNEGSKA, per germline (reference sequence). The CDR3 is 17 amino acids. CDR3 nucleotide sequence: TGCAGTGCTATGGGACTAGCGGACATGGTAACCTACAATGAGCAGTTCTTC. It yields the protein CSAMGLADMVTYNEQFF.

The rearrangement joins TRBV13 to TRBJ2-5, with D perhaps matching TRBD2 (5 bases). This CDR3 has 13 amino acids. The germline V gene has CDR1 PRHDT and CDR2 FYEKMQ (reference sequence). Trimming took 3 bases from V and 3 from J, leaving 8 bases between them. The CDR3 DNA reads as TGTGCCAGCAGCTTGTATAGCGAAGAGACCCAGTACTTC. This codes for CASSLYSEETQYF. Based on the CDR3 plus reference TRBV13 and TRBJ2-5, the full variable domain is AAGVIQSPRHLIKEKRETATLKCYPIPRHDTVYWYQQGPGQDPQFLISFYEKMQSDKGSIPDRFSAQQFSDYHSELNMSSLELGDSALYFCASSLYSEETQYFGPGTRLLVL.

The sample holds a few counts of this clonotype. V is TRBV5-6 and J is TRBJ2-5; D remains unclear. Germline V gene lookup returns CDR1 SGHDT and CDR2 YYEEEE. Trimming removed 4 bases at V and 5 bases at J, with 9 bases between. The CDR3 spans 12 residues. The CDR3 reads CASSPNGETQYF. The CDR3 region has the DNA TGTGCCAGCAGCCCTAATGGGGAGACCCAGTACTTC.

The chain carries TRBV9 and TRBJ1-2; D is ambiguous. Looked up from germline, CDR1 is SGDLS and CDR2 is YYNGEE. Trimming took off 2 bases at V and 7 bases at J, with 6 bases between the two ends. There are 11 residues in the CDR3. The CDR3 region has the DNA TGTGCCAGCAGCGTTGGGGTTGGCTACACCTTC. Residues: CASSVGVGYTF.

This clonotype was seen only a few times. The chain has TRBV2 and TRBJ1-2; D call uncertain. Germline V gene lookup returns CDR1 SNHLY and CDR2 FYNNEI. CDR3 length: 15 residues. Trimming took 6 bases from V and 8 from J, leaving 22 bases between them. The CDR3 spells CASRDSRTVLFGYTF. DNA for the CDR3: TGTGCCAGCAGGGATTCGAGGACGGTCCTTTTCGGCTACACCTTC. Variable domain in full (rest from reference TRBV2 and TRBJ1-2): EPEVTQTPSHQVTQMGQEVILRCVPISNHLYFYWYRQILGQKVEFLVSFYNNEISEKSEIFDDQFSVERPDGSNFTLKIRSTKLEDSAMYFCASRDSRTVLFGYTFGSGTRLTVV.

A note on this clonotype: This may come from a read error, since a much larger clone is one base off. V gene TRBV6-5 combines with J gene TRBJ2-5; possibly TRBD1 or TRBD2 for D (5 bases each). Per the germline V gene, CDR1 is MNHEY and CDR2 is SVGAGI. V lost 3 bases and J 13 bases, leaving 12 bases between the germline ends. This CDR3 comprises 11 residues. The CDR3 region is CASSYGASRYF. CDR3 bases: TGTGCCAGCAGTTATGGGGCTAGCCGGTACTTC.

Only a few counts were recorded for this clonotype. The rearrangement links TRBV7-6 to TRBJ2-3, with 8 bases lining up with TRBD2. V shed 4 bases, J shed 4 bases, and the junction held 10 bases outside the gene matches. The CDR3 covers 16 residues. The germline gives CDR1 SGHVS, CDR2 FNYEAQ. CDR3 coding DNA: TGTGCCAGCAGCTCCCGCCCCGGGGGGGGTCCAGATACGCAGTATTTT. This translates into CASSSRPGGGPDTQYF.

As regards this clonotype: A much larger clone differs by one base, so this may be a read error. The chain employs TRBV6-1 and TRBJ2-3; the D is unclear. Germline V gene data show CDR1 as MNHNS and CDR2 as SASEGT. The CDR3 spans 20 residues. V lost 0 bases and J lost 0, with 22 bases in between. The CDR3 is CASSEARSTADQTSTDTQYF. The CDR3 nucleotides are TGTGCCAGCAGTGAAGCGAGGTCCACAGCTGACCAAACTAGCACAGATACGCAGTATTTT.

This clonotype was seen a few times. This chain joins TRBV28 and TRBJ2-7; 8 bases agree with TRBD1. In germline, CDR1 is MDHEN, CDR2 SYDVKM. Unmatched junction bases numbered 18, after V lost 7 bases and J lost 4 bases. This CDR3 is built from 17 residues. The CDR3 DNA sequence: TGTGCCAGCACTACTTTTGCGGGTCAGGGGGCCGGATACGAGCAGTACTTC. As protein: CASTTFAGQGAGYEQYF.

The genes are TRBV27 and TRBJ2-7; D call uncertain. Germline V lookup: CDR1 MNHEY, CDR2 SMNVEV (reference sequence). Deletions cut 5 bases from V and 2 bases from J, with 19 bases between. The CDR3 sequence is 16 residues long. This CDR3 reads CASSPTGGGWAYEQYF. CDR3 sequence (DNA): TGTGCCAGCAGTCCAACGGGCGGCGGTTGGGCCTACGAGCAGTACTTC.

This rearrangement joins TRBV5-5 to TRBJ1-1; D call uncertain. CDR1 and CDR2 from the germline V gene are SGHKS and YYEKEE (reference sequence). The CDR3 consists of 14 residues. Deletions cut 1 base from V and 5 bases from J, with 12 bases between. The chain's CDR3 is CASSLIGLGTEAFF. CDR3 bases: TGTGCCAGCAGCTTGATAGGATTGGGAACTGAAGCTTTCTTT. The entire variable domain, with the rest obtained from reference TRBV5-5 and TRBJ1-1, is as follows: DAGVTQSPTHLIKTRGQQVTLRCSPISGHKSVSWYQQVLGQGPQFIFQYYEKEERGRGNFPDRFSARQFPNYSSELNVNALLLGDSALYLCASSLIGLGTEAFFGQGTRLTVV.